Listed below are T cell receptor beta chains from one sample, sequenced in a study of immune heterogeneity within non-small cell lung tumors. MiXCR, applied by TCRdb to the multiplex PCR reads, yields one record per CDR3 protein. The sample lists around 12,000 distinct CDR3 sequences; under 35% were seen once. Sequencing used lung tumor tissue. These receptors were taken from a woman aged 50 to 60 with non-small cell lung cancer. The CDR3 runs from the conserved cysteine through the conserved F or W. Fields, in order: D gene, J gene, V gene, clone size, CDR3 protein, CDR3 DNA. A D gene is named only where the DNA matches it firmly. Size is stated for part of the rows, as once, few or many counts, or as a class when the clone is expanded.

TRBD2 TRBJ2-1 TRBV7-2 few CASCRSRGGRVDEQFF TGTGCCAGCTGCCGGTCGAGGGGCGGGAGGGTGGATGAGCAGTTCTTC
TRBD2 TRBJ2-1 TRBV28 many CASRLAGVYNEQFF TGTGCCAGCAGATTAGCGGGAGTGTACAATGAGCAGTTCTTC
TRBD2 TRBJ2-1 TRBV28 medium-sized CASSFSGRAFDNEQFF TGTGCCAGCAGTTTTAGCGGGAGGGCCTTCGACAATGAGCAGTTCTTC
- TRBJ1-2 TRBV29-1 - CSVDRDFYTF TGCAGCGTTGATCGAGACTTCTACACCTTC
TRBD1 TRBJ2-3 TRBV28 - CASSPTRQGSDTQYF TGTGCCAGCAGTCCAACGAGACAGGGATCAGATACGCAGTATTTT
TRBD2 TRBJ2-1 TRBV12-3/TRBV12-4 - CASSQAGTSHNEQFF TGTGCCAGCAGTCAAGCCGGGACTAGCCACAATGAGCAGTTCTTC
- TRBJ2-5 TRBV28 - CASMRSSIEPQYF TGTGCCAGCATGAGAAGCTCAATCGAGCCCCAGTACTTC
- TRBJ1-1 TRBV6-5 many CASSYRGAVVEAFF TGTGCCAGCAGTTACCGGGGGGCGGTGGTTGAAGCTTTCTTT
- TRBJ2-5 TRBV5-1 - CASSANQETQYF TGCGCCAGCAGCGCGAATCAAGAGACCCAGTACTTC
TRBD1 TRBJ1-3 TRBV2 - CASATAMGQGKNTIYF TGTGCCAGCGCCACCGCGATGGGACAGGGCAAAAACACCATATATTTT
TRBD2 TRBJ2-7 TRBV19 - CASSKSGRTNYEQYF TGTGCCAGTAGCAAGAGCGGGAGGACCAACTACGAGCAGTACTTC
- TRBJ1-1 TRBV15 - CATSRDLIQGTEAFF TGTGCCACCAGCAGAGACCTAATACAGGGAACTGAAGCTTTCTTT
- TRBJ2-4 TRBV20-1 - CSAHRSRGGGRDIQYF TGCAGTGCGCACCGCTCCCGAGGAGGGGGCAGAGACATTCAGTACTTC
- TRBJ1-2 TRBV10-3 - CAISGRGDGYTF TGTGCCATATCAGGGAGGGGAGATGGCTACACCTTC
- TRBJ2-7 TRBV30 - CAWKGSSYEQYF TGTGCCTGGAAAGGGAGCTCCTACGAGCAGTACTTC
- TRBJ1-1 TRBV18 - CASSPQWATEAFF TGTGCCAGCTCACCGCAGTGGGCCACTGAAGCTTTCTTT
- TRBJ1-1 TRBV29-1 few CSVEEAGPNEAFF TGCAGCGTTGAAGAGGCAGGACCAAACGAAGCTTTCTTT
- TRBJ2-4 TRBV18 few CASSPFGTRAGNIQYF TGTGCCAGCTCACCATTCGGGACAAGGGCGGGTAACATTCAGTACTTC
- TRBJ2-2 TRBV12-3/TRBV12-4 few CASSLAGGRGELFF TGTGCCAGCAGTTTAGCGGGGGGGCGCGGGGAGCTGTTTTTT
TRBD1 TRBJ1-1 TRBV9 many CASSGTGQSTEAFF TGTGCCAGCAGTGGGACAGGGCAGAGCACTGAAGCTTTCTTT
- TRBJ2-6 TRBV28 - CASAVSGANVLTF TGTGCCAGTGCAGTCTCTGGGGCCAACGTCCTGACTTTC
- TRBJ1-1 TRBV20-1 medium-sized CSARDGSRATEAFF TGCAGTGCTAGAGATGGGTCCAGGGCAACTGAAGCTTTCTTT
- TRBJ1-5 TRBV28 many CASTGGGQSQPQHF TGTGCCAGCACGGGAGGGGGGCAAAGTCAGCCCCAGCATTTT
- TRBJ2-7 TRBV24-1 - CATSDVMGEQYF TGTGCCACCAGTGATGTCATGGGGGAGCAGTACTTC
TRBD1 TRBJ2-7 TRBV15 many CATSRDPHGTGSYEQYF TGTGCCACCAGCAGAGATCCCCACGGGACAGGATCCTACGAGCAGTACTTC
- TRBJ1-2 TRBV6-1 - CASSQLIGAGRLASYGYTF TGTGCCAGCAGCCAATTAATTGGGGCAGGCCGCCTGGCCTCCTATGGCTACACCTTC
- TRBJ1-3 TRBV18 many CASSLAASSGNTIYF TGTGCCAGCTCACTAGCGGCTAGCTCTGGAAACACCATATATTTT
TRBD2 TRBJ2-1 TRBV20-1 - CSARGLAGGPPDNEQFF TGCAGTGCTAGAGGACTAGCGGGAGGTCCGCCGGACAATGAGCAGTTCTTC
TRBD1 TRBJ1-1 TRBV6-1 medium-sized CASRGTGEAFF TGTGCCAGCAGGGGGACAGGAGAAGCTTTCTTT
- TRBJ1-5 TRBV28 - CASSAWDGYQPQHF TGTGCCAGCAGTGCCTGGGACGGATATCAGCCCCAGCATTTT
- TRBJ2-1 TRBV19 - CASSIGARPMSAQFF TGTGCCAGTAGTATTGGAGCACGACCAATGAGTGCGCAGTTCTTC
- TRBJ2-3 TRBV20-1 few CSARTDTQYF TGCAGTGCCCGGACAGATACGCAGTATTTT
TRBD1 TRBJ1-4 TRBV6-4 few CASSQDPGQGNEKLFF TGTGCCAGCAGTCAAGATCCGGGACAGGGTAATGAAAAACTGTTTTTT
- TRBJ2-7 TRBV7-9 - CASSLHVAEPYEQYF TGTGCCAGCAGCTTACATGTGGCAGAACCCTACGAGCAGTACTTC
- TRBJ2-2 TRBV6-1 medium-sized CASLRDITGELFF TGTGCCAGCCTCAGGGATATCACCGGGGAGCTGTTTTTT
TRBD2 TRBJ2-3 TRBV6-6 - CASSYGRGGPDTQYF TGTGCCAGCAGTTACGGGCGGGGGGGGCCAGATACGCAGTATTTT
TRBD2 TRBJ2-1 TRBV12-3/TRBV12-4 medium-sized CASRERLAGGDEQFF TGTGCCAGCAGGGAACGACTAGCGGGAGGGGATGAGCAGTTCTTC
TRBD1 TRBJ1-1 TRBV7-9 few CASSNPPGQGYTFPAEAFF TGTGCCAGCAGCAACCCCCCGGGACAGGGCTACACTTTCCCTGCTGAAGCTTTCTTT
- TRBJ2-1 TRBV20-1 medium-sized CSASNWVAVSNEQFF TGCAGTGCTAGTAATTGGGTGGCTGTGAGTAATGAGCAGTTCTTC
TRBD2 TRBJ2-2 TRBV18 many CASSPLPSGTNTGELFF TGTGCCAGCTCACCACTTCCTAGCGGGACCAACACCGGGGAGCTGTTTTTT
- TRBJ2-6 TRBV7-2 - CASSFYEPGANVLTF TGTGCCAGCAGCTTTTACGAGCCTGGGGCCAACGTCCTGACTTTC
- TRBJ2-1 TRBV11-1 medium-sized CASRLLANEQFF TGTGCCAGCAGACTTTTGGCCAATGAGCAGTTCTTC